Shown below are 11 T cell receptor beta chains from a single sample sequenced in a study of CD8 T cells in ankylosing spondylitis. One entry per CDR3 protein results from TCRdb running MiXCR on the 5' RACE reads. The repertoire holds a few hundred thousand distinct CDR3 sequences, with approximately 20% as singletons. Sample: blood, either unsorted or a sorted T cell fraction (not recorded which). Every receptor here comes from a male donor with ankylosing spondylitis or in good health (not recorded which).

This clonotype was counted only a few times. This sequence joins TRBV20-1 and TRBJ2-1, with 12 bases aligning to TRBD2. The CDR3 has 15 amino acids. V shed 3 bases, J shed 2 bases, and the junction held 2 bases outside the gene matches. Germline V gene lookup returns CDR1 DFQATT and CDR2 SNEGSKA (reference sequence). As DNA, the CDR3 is TGCAGTGCTAGGAGACTAGCGGGAGCCTACAATGAGCAGTTCTTC. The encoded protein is CSARRLAGAYNEQFF.

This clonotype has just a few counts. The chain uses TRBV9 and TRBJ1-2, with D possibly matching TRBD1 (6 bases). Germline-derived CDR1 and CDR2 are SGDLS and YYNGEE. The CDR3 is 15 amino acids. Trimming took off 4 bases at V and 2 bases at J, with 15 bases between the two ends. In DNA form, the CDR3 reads TGTGCCAGCAGCCCAGGGGCGACAGCGAACTATGGCTACACCTTC. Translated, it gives CASSPGATANYGYTF.

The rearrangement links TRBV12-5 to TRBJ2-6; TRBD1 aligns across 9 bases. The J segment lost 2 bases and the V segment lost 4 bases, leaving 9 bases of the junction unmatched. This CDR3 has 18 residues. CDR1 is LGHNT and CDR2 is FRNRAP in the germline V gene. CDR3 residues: CASGSNRGQSPGANVLTF. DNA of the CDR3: TGTGCTAGTGGTTCCAACAGGGGGCAGAGTCCTGGGGCCAACGTCCTGACTTTC.

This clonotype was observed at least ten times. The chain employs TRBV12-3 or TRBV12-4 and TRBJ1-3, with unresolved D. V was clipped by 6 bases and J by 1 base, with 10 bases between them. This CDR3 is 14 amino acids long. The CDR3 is CASSPGGSGNTIYF. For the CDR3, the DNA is TGTGCCAGCAGCCCGGGAGGATCTGGAAACACCATATATTTT.

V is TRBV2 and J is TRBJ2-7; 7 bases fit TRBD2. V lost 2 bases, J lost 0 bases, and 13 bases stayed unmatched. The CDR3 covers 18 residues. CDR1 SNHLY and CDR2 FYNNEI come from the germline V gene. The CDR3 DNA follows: TGTGCCAGCAGTGAAAAGAATCCTCAGCGGGACCGCTCCTACGAGCAGTACTTC. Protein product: CASSEKNPQRDRSYEQYF.

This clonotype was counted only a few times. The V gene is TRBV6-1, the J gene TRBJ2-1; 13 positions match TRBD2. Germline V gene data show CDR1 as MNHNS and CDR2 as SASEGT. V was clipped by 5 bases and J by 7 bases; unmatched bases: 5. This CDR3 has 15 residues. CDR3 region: CASSRTSGSKNEQFF. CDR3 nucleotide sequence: TGTGCCAGCAGTCGGACTAGCGGGAGTAAGAATGAGCAGTTCTTC.

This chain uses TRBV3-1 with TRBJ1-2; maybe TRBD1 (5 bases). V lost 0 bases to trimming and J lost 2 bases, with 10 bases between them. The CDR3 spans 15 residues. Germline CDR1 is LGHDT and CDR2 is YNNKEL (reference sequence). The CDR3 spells CASSQEMTENYGYTF. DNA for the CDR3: TGTGCCAGCAGCCAAGAGATGACAGAAAACTATGGCTACACCTTC.

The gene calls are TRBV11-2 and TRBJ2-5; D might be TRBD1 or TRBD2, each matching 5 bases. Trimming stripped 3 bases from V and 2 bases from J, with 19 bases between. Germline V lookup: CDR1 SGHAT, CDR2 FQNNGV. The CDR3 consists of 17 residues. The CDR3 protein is CASSLWDQRRGQETQYF. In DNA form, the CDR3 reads TGTGCCAGCAGCTTGTGGGACCAGAGACGGGGTCAAGAGACCCAGTACTTC.

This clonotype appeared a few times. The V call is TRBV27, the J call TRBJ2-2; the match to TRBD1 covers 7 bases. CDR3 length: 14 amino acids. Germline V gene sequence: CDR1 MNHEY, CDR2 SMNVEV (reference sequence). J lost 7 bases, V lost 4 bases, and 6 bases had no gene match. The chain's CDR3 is CASSYGQAIGELFF. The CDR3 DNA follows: TGTGCCAGCAGTTACGGACAGGCAATCGGGGAGCTGTTTTTT.

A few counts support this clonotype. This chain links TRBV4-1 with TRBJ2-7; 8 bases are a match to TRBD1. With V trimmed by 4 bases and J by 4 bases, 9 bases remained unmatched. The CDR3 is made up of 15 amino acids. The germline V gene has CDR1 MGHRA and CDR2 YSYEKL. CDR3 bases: TGCGCCAGCAGCCGCTACTCAGGGGGCATGTACGAGCAGTACTTC. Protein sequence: CASSRYSGGMYEQYF.

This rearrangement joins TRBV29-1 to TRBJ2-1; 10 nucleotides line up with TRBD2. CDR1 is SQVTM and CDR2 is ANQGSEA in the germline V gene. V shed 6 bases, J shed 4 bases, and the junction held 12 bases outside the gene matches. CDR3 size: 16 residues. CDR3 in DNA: TGCAGCGTCGACCCCTGGACTAGCGGTTATTACAATGAGCAGTTCTTC. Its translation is CSVDPWTSGYYNEQFF.